The 22 T cell receptor beta chains below all came from one sample that was sequenced in a study of T cell repertoires in cytomegalovirus infection. Their specific antigens are unknown. Using its own MiXCR run on the reads, TCRdb lists one record per CDR3 protein. The table shows roughly 990,000 distinct CDR3 sequences, with 25% to 40% occurring only once. This specimen consisted of cultured CD8+ T cells from PBMCs, obtained from culture after CMV antigen stimulation. Receptors originate from a human donor in good health (CMV status not recorded). Some clones in this sample may be carry-over from other donors' samples.

The sample holds many counts of this clonotype. The chain combines TRBV12-3 or TRBV12-4 with TRBJ2-1, with D perhaps assigned TRBD1 or TRBD2 (5 bases each). This CDR3 comprises 15 residues. The ends were cut back, 6 bases at V and 7 bases at J, with 19 bases in the middle. In DNA form, the CDR3 reads TGTGCCAGCAGCTTTACAGGTCTTGAGGGTAATGAGCAGTTCTTC. Protein: CASSFTGLEGNEQFF.

Here the CDR3 reads CAISESEDRGSYGYTF. The DNA for the CDR3 is TGTGCCATCAGTGAGTCCGAGGACAGGGGTAGCTATGGCTACACCTTC. The chain recombines TRBV10-3 with TRBJ1-2; 9 nucleotides align to TRBD1. The CDR3 is 16 residues long. Germline V gene data show CDR1 as ENHRY and CDR2 as SYGVKD. V shed 0 bases, J shed 4 bases, and the junction held 6 bases outside the gene matches.

This clonotype was observed a handful of times. J is TRBJ2-2 and V is TRBV5-5; D may match TRBD1 or TRBD2 (5 bases each). From germline, CDR1 is SGHKS and CDR2 YYEKEE (reference sequence). Trimming shortened V by 3 bases and J by 6 bases, and 18 bases separated the two germline ends. The CDR3 is 16 residues long. Here the CDR3 DNA reads TGTGCCAGCAGCTCCCGGGGACCGCCAGGTTCCGGGGAGCTGTTTTTT. It codes for CASSSRGPPGSGELFF.

V and J are TRBV2 and TRBJ2-1; D may be TRBD1 or TRBD2 (5 bases each). This CDR3 is 12 amino acids long. Germline V gene data show CDR1 as SNHLY and CDR2 as FYNNEI. Between the trimmed V and J ends, which lost 8 bases and 6 bases, there was a span of 11 bases. In DNA, the CDR3 is TGTGCCAGCTTAAGGGGACGCAATGAGCAGTTCTTC. Translated: CASLRGRNEQFF.

The rearrangement joins TRBV12-3 or TRBV12-4 to TRBJ2-1; D perhaps matches TRBD1 (6 bases). V lost 1 base, J lost 3 bases, and 13 bases lay in between. The CDR3 is made up of 16 amino acids. CDR3 bases: TGTGCCAGCAGTTTAGGAACAGGGCCTAGCTACAATGAGCAGTTCTTC. Translated: CASSLGTGPSYNEQFF.

This clonotype showed up just once. The J gene is TRBJ2-1, the V gene TRBV13, with TRBD1 identical over 11 bases. The V and J ends lost 5 bases and 6 bases, in that order; junction bases with no gene match: 6. The CDR3 has 15 residues. Germline CDR1 PRHDT, CDR2 FYEKMQ (reference sequence). The CDR3 region is CASSESGTGGNEQFF. CDR3 nucleotide sequence: TGTGCCAGCAGCGAATCCGGGACAGGGGGCAATGAGCAGTTCTTC.

This clonotype was observed a handful of times. CDR3 in DNA: TGTGCCAGCAGTTACCGGACAGGGGGCGCAGATACGCAGTATTTT. It yields the protein CASSYRTGGADTQYF. This rearrangement joins TRBV6-5 to TRBJ2-3, with 11 positions matching TRBD1. V was clipped by 2 bases and J by 4 bases; unmatched bases: 2. This CDR3 is built from 15 residues. Germline V gene sequence: CDR1 MNHEY, CDR2 SVGAGI.

The chain employs TRBV19 and TRBJ1-1; 9 bases align to TRBD1. The CDR3 consists of 15 residues. V shed 3 bases and J 3 bases; nucleotides not matched to a gene: 5. Germline V lookup: CDR1 LNHDA, CDR2 SQIVND (reference sequence). The CDR3 is CASSIGQGLDTEAFF. The CDR3 DNA reads TGTGCCAGTAGTATTGGACAGGGGTTAGACACTGAAGCTTTCTTT.

This clonotype was recorded many times. This sequence joins TRBV7-6 and TRBJ2-6, with D hard to call. Germline CDR1 and CDR2: SGHVS and FNYEAQ. V dropped 3 bases and J dropped 0 bases, with 12 bases sitting between them. This CDR3 region has 17 residues. This CDR3 reads CASSFASADSGANVLTF. CDR3 DNA: TGTGCCAGCAGCTTCGCCTCGGCCGACTCTGGGGCCAACGTCCTGACTTTC.

Worth noting for this clonotype: A much bigger clone sits one base away, suggesting this may be a read error. CDR3 nucleotide sequence: TGTGCCAGCAGTGGACAGGGGTACTATGGCTACACCTTC. Its translation is CASSGQGYYGYTF. V gene TRBV27 combines with J gene TRBJ1-2; 9 bases agree with TRBD1. The CDR3 contains 13 residues. V was pared by 5 bases and J by 3 bases, with 1 base of the junction left unmatched. CDR1 and CDR2 from the germline V gene are MNHEY and SMNVEV (reference sequence).

This clonotype showed up just a few times. The J gene is TRBJ1-3, the V gene TRBV7-8; D is possibly TRBD1 (5 bases). V dropped 8 bases and J dropped 4 bases, with 24 bases sitting between them. This CDR3 has 17 amino acids. CDR1 is SGHVS and CDR2 is FQNEAQ in the germline V gene. CDR3 loop: CASVGRGPNLPGNTIYF. The CDR3 DNA is TGTGCCAGCGTTGGAAGGGGACCCAACTTACCAGGAAACACCATATATTTT.

The CDR3 nucleotides read TGTGCCAGCAGTTCGGGACTAGCGGGGGGTTTGGATGAGCAGTTCTTC. This sequence encodes CASSSGLAGGLDEQFF. The chain is built from TRBV6-2 or TRBV6-3 and TRBJ2-1, with 15 positions matching TRBD2. CDR3 length: 16 amino acids. Germline assignment: CDR1 MNHEY and CDR2 SVGEGT. V lost 4 bases to trimming and J lost 8 bases; unmatched junction nucleotides: 6.

A remark on this clonotype: The junction and the germline gene differ at one end; a read error may be behind it. V and J are TRBV10-3 and TRBJ1-1; D gene unclear. Germline loops: CDR1 ENHRY, CDR2 SYGVKD. The CDR3 is made up of 16 amino acids. CDR3 sequence (DNA): TGTGTCATCAGTAGCGAAATCCCGGACCTAAGGGAAGGAGCTTTCTTT. This gives the protein CVISSEIPDLREGAFF.

The chain has TRBV27 and TRBJ2-1, with 13 bases fitting TRBD2. Germline V lookup: CDR1 MNHEY, CDR2 SMNVEV (reference sequence). V dropped 8 bases and J dropped 9; count of bases not matched to a gene: 13. The CDR3 is 16 residues long. CDR3 sequence: CASVPFTSGGVAEQFF. The CDR3 coding sequence is TGTGCCAGCGTACCTTTTACTAGCGGGGGGGTGGCTGAGCAGTTCTTC.

V and J are TRBV29-1 and TRBJ1-2; 10 bases are shared with TRBD1. CDR3 length: 13 residues. CDR1 is SQVTM, CDR2 ANQGSEA, per germline. V shed 6 bases and J 7 bases; nucleotides not matched to a gene: 8. CDR3 in amino acids: CSVPGTGVTGYTF. CDR3 sequence (DNA): TGCAGCGTCCCCGGGACAGGGGTGACTGGCTACACCTTC.

This chain joins TRBV4-1 and TRBJ2-3, with 8 positions matching TRBD2. Germline values: CDR1 MGHRA, CDR2 YSYEKL. This CDR3 spans 17 amino acids. V was clipped by 0 bases and J by 2 bases; unmatched bases: 7. DNA for the CDR3: TGCGCCAGCAGCCAAGATAGAGCGGGGGAGAACACAGATACGCAGTATTTT. The encoded protein is CASSQDRAGENTDTQYF.

The rearrangement joins TRBV24-1 to TRBJ2-3; the match to TRBD2 covers 10 bases. The CDR3 sequence is 18 residues long. Germline CDR1 and CDR2: KGHDR and SFDVKD. Germline trimming cut 2 bases from V and 0 bases from J; bases unmatched to any gene: 7. The CDR3 reads CATSDSPSGGHSTDTQYF. The CDR3 region has the DNA TGTGCCACCAGTGATTCCCCTAGCGGGGGCCATAGCACAGATACGCAGTATTTT.

The chain uses TRBV5-1 and TRBJ2-4; 10 positions agree with TRBD1. The CDR3 sequence is 18 residues long. V lost 3 bases, J lost 0 bases, and 9 bases stayed unmatched. The germline V gene has CDR1 SGHRS and CDR2 YFSETQ. This chain's CDR3 is CASSSGTGDSLAKNIQYF. The CDR3 bases are TGCGCCAGCAGCTCCGGGACAGGGGATTCCCTAGCCAAAAACATTCAGTACTTC.

This rearrangement joins TRBV12-3 or TRBV12-4 to TRBJ1-2, with a possible D match to TRBD1 (5 bases). The ends were cut back, 2 bases at V and 6 bases at J, with 19 bases in the middle. The CDR3 totals 16 residues. As DNA, the CDR3 is TGTGCCAGCAGTTTATTCGGGACTGCCGGTATCGATGGCTACACCTTC. It yields the protein CASSLFGTAGIDGYTF.

In its sample, this clonotype was seen many times. The chain employs TRBV7-2 and TRBJ2-7, with D perhaps matching TRBD1 (6 bases). The CDR3 length is 11 residues. The germline gives CDR1 SGHTA, CDR2 FQGNSA. V was clipped by 3 bases and J by 7 bases, with 7 bases between them. The CDR3, as DNA: TGTGCCAGCAGCTTGGGGGCTGAGCAGTACTTC. This codes for CASSLGAEQYF.

To note about this clonotype: Being one base from a much bigger clone, this may be a read error. The chain has TRBV12-3 or TRBV12-4 and TRBJ1-1; TRBD1 is a possible D gene (6 bases). The length of the CDR3 is 14 residues. V was clipped by 5 bases and J by 5 bases, with 15 bases between them. CDR3 residues: CASSRKIGGTEAFF. In DNA form, the CDR3 reads TGTGCCAGCAGTCGCAAAATAGGGGGAACTGAAGCTTTCTTT.

The rearrangement links TRBV12-3 or TRBV12-4 to TRBJ1-6, with D maybe TRBD1 (5 bases). Trimming stripped 1 base from V and 8 bases from J, with 9 bases between. The CDR3 runs 14 residues. In DNA form, the CDR3 reads TGTGCCAGCAGTTTAGGGGGGAGCCATTCACCCCTCCACTTT. It yields the protein CASSLGGSHSPLHF.